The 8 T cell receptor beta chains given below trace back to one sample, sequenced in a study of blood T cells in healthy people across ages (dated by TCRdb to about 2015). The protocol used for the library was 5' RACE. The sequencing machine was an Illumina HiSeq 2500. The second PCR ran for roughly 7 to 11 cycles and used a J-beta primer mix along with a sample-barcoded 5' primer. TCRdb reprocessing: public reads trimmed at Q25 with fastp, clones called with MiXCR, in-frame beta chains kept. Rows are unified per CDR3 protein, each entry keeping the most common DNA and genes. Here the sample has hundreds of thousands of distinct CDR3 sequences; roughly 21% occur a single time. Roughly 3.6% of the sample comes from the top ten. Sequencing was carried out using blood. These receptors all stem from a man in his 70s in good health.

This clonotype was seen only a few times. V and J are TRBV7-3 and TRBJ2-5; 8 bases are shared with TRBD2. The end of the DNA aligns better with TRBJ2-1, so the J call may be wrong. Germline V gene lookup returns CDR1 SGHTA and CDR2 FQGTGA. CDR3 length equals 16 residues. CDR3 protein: CASSPELAGPLDEQFF. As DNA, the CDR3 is TGTGCCAGCAGCCCTGAGTTAGCGGGACCCTTGGATGAGCAGTTCTTC.

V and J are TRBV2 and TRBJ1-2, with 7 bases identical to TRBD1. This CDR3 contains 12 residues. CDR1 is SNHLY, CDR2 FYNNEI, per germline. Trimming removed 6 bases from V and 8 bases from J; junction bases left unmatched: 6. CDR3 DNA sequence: TGTGCCAGCAGGGAAAACAGGGGCGGCTACACCTTC. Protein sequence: CASRENRGGYTF. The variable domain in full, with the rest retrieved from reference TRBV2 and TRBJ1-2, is EPEVTQTPSHQVTQMGQEVILRCVPISNHLYFYWYRQILGQKVEFLVSFYNNEISEKSEIFDDQFSVERPDGSNFTLKIRSTKLEDSAMYFCASRENRGGYTFGSGTRLTVV.

CDR3 residues: CASSRDESSYNEQFF. In DNA form, the CDR3 reads TGCGCCAGCAGTAGGGACGAAAGCTCCTACAATGAGCAGTTCTTC. The rearrangement links TRBV5-1 to TRBJ2-1; D possibly uses TRBD1 or TRBD2 (5 bases each). Per the germline V gene, CDR1 is SGHRS and CDR2 is YFSETQ. V lost 5 bases and J lost 0, with 12 bases in between. This CDR3 region has 15 residues. Based on the CDR3 plus reference TRBV5-1 and TRBJ2-1, the full variable domain is KAGVTQTPRYLIKTRGQQVTLSCSPISGHRSVSWYQQTPGQGLQFLFEYFSETQRNKGNFPGRFSGRQFSNSRSEMNVSTLELGDSALYLCASSRDESSYNEQFFGPGTRLTVL.

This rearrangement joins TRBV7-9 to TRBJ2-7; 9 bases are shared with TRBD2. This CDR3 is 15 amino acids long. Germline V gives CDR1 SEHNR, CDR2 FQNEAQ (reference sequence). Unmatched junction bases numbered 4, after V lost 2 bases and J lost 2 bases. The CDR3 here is CASSLYSGSTYEQYF. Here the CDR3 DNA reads TGTGCCAGCAGCTTATATAGCGGGAGCACCTACGAGCAGTACTTC.

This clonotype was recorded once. The CDR3 loop reads CASRLTGGTNEKLFF. CDR3 in DNA: TGTGCCAGCAGATTAACAGGGGGGACTAATGAAAAACTGTTTTTT. The gene calls are TRBV12-3 or TRBV12-4 and TRBJ1-4, with TRBD1 identical over 8 bases. J gave up 2 bases and V 6 bases, and 5 bases lay outside the gene matches. The CDR3 contains 15 residues.

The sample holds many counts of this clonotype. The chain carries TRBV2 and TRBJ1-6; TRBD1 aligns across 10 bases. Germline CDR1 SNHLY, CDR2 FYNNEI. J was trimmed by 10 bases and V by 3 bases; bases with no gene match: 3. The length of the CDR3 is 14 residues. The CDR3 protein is CASSDDRGRSPLHF. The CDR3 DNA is TGTGCCAGCAGTGATGACAGGGGGCGATCACCCCTCCACTTT. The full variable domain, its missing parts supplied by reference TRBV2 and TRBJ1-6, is EPEVTQTPSHQVTQMGQEVILRCVPISNHLYFYWYRQILGQKVEFLVSFYNNEISEKSEIFDDQFSVERPDGSNFTLKIRSTKLEDSAMYFCASSDDRGRSPLHFGNGTRLTVT.

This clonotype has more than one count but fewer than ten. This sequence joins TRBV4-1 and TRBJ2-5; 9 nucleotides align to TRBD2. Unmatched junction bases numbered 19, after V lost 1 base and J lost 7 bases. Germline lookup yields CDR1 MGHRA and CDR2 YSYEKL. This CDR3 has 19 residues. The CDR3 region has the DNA TGCGCCAGCAGCCAAGCAGACCTAGCGGGATCCTCCACGCCGGGGACCCAGTACTTC. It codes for CASSQADLAGSSTPGTQYF.

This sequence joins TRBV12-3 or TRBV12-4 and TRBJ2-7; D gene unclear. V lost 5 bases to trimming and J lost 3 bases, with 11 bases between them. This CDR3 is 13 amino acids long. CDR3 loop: CASSTHRYYEQYF. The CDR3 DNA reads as TGTGCCAGCAGTACCCATCGCTACTACGAGCAGTACTTC.